The present entry profiles one T cell receptor (beta chain) with its context. The CDR3 runs 15 residues. V gave up 6 bases and J gave up 5 bases; unmatched junction bases: 8. Germline V gene lookup returns CDR1 SGHAT and CDR2 FQNNGV. The data were taken from a study of OX40 agonist ivuxolimab in advanced cancers. Overall study context: With a range of 23 to 79, age averaged roughly 60 years, and 65% to 90% were male.

Data came from immunoSEQ multiplex PCR; TCRdb stores just in-frame clones and leaves some out. Found here are 65,000 to 95,000 clones, 89% of them singletons; the top ten hold over 8%. This chain links TRBV11-2 with TRBJ2-1; 9 bases fit TRBD2. This clonotype was obtained from an adult with an advanced solid tumor such as melanoma, head and neck, liver or kidney cancer. The sequencing used CD4+ or CD8+ T cells sorted from blood, collected in a trial of the OX40 agonist ivuxolimab. CDR3 loop: CASRPRLAVDNEQFF. DNA for the CDR3: TGTGCCAGCAGGCCTCGACTAGCGGTAGACAATGAGCAGTTCTTC.